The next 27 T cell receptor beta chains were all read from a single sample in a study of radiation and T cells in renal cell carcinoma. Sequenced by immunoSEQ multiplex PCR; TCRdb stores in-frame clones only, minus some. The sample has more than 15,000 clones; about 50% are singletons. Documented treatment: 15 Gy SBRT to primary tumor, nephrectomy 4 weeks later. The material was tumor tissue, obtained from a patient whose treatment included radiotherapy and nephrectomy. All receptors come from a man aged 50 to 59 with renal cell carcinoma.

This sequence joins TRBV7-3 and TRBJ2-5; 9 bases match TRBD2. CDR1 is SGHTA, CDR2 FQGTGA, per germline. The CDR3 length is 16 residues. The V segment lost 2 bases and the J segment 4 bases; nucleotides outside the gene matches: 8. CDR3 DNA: TGTGCCAGCAGCTTAGGCGGGGGGGCCGAAGGAGAGACCCAGTACTTC. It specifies CASSLGGGAEGETQYF.

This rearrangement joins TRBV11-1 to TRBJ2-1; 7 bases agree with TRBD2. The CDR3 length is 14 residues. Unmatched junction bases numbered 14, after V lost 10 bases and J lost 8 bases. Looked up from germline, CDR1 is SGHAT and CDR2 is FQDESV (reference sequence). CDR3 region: CATKVAGAMDEQFF. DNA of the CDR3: TGTGCCACCAAAGTGGCGGGAGCGATGGATGAGCAGTTCTTC.

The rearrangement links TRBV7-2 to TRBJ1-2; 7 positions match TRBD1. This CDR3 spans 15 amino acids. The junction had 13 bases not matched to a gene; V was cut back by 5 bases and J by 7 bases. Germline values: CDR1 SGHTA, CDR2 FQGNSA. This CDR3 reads CASSPRDRGRFGYTF. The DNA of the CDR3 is TGTGCCAGCAGCCCGCGTGATAGGGGGCGTTTTGGCTACACCTTC.

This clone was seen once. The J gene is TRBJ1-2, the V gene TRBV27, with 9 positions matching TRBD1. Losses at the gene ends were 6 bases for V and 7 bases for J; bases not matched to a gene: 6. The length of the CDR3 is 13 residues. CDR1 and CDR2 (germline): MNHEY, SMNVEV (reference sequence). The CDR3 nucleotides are TGTGCCAGCAGGCAAACAGGGGGCCGTGGCTACACCTTC. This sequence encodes CASRQTGGRGYTF.

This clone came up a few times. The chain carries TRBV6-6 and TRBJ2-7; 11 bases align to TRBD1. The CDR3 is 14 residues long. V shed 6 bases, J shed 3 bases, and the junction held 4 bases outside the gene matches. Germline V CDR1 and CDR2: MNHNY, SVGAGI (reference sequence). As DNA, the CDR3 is TGTGCCAGCAGCTCCGGGACAGGGGGCTACGAGCAGTACTTC. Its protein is CASSSGTGGYEQYF.

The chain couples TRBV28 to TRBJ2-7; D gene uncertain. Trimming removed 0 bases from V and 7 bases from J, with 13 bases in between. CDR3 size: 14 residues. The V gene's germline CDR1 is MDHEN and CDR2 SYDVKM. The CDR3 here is CASSLCPPLGEQYF. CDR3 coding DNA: TGTGCCAGCAGTTTATGCCCGCCCCTGGGGGAGCAGTACTTC.

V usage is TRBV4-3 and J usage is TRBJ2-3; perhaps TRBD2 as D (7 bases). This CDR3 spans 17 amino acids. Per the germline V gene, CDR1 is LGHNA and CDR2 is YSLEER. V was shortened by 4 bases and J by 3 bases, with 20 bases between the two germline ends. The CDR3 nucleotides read TGCGCCAGCAGCCGGGCCTCGACGGGGGGCTTTACAGATACGCAGTATTTT. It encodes CASSRASTGGFTDTQYF.

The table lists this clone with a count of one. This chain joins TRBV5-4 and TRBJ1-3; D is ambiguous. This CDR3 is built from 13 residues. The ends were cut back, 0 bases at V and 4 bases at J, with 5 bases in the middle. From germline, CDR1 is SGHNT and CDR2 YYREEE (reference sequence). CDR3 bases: TGTGCCAGCAGCTTGGCACAGGGAAACACCATATATTTT. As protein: CASSLAQGNTIYF. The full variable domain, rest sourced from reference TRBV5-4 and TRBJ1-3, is ETGVTQSPTHLIKTRGQQVTLRCSSQSGHNTVSWYQQALGQGPQFIFQYYREEENGRGNFPPRFSGLQFPNYSSELNVNALELDDSALYLCASSLAQGNTIYFGEGSWLTVV.

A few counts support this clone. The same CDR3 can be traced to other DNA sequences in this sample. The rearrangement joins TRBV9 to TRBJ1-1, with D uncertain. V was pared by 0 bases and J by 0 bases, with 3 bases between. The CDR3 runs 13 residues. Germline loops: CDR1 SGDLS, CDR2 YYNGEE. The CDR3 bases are TGTGCCAGCAGCGTAGTGGTGAACACTGAAGCTTTCTTT. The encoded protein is CASSVVVNTEAFF.

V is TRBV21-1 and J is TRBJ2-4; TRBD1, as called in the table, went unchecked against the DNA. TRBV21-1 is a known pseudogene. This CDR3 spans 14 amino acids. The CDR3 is CASSTKTGLNIQYF. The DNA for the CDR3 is TGTGCCAGCAGCACTAAGACAGGGCTAAACATTCAGTACTTC.

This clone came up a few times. The CDR3 loop reads CASSRTAGTQETQYF. The CDR3 region has the DNA TGTGCCAGCAGTCGAACAGCGGGAACCCAAGAGACCCAGTACTTC. The chain links TRBV6-5 to TRBJ2-5, with 7 nucleotides matching TRBD2. Germline CDR1 and CDR2: MNHEY and SVGAGI. The CDR3 has 15 residues. V shed 5 bases, J shed 1 base, and the junction held 7 bases outside the gene matches.

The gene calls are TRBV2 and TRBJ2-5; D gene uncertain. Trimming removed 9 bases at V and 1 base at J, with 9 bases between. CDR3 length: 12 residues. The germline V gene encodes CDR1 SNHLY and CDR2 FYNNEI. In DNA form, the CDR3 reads TGTGCCAGTTCCTACAGCCAAGAGACCCAGTACTTC. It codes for CASSYSQETQYF.

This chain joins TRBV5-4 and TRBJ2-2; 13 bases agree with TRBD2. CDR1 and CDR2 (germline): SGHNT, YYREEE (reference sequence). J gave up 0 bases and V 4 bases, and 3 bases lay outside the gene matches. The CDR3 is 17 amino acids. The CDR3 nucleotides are TGTGCCAGCAGCGGGGGACTAGCGGGGACGAACACCGGGGAGCTGTTTTTT. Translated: CASSGGLAGTNTGELFF.

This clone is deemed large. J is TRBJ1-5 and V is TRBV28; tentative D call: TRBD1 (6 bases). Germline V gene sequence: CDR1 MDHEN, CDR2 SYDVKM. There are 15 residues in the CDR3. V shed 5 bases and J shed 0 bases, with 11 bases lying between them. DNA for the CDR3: TGTGCCAGCAGTGCAATACAGGGTAGCAATCAGCCCCAGCATTTT. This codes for CASSAIQGSNQPQHF.

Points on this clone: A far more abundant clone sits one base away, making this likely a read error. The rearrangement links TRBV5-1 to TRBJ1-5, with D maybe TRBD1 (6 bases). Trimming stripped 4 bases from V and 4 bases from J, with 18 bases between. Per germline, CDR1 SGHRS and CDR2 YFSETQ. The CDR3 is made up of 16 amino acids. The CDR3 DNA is TGCGCCAGCAGCCAGTTTCTGGGCCAGGGGAATCAGCCCCAGCATTTT. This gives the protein CASSQFLGQGNQPQHF.

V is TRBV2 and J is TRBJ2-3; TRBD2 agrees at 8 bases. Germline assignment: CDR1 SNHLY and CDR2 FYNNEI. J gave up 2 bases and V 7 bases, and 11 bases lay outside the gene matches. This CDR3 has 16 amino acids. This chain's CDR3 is CASKSGTRRPTDTQYF. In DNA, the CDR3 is TGTGCCAGCAAAAGTGGGACTAGGCGACCCACAGATACGCAGTATTTT.

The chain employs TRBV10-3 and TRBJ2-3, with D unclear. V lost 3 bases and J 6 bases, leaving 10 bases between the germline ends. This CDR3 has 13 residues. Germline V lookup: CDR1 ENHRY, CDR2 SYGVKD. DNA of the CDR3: TGTGCCATCAGTGAAGTGGGTAAGGATACGCAGTATTTT. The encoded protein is CAISEVGKDTQYF.

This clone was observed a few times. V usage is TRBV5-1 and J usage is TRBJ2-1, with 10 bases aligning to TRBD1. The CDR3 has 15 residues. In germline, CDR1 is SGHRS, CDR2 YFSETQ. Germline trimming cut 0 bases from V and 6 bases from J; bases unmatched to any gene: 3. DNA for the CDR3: TGCGCCAGCAGCTTGGTCAGGACAGGGGGCAATGAGCAGTTCTTC. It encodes CASSLVRTGGNEQFF.

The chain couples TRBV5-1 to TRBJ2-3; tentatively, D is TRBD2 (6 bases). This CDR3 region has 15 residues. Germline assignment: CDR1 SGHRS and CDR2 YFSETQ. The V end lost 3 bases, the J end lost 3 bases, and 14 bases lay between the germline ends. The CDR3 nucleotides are TGCGCCAGCAGCTCTAACGGGGGTCCGACAGATACGCAGTATTTT. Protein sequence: CASSSNGGPTDTQYF.

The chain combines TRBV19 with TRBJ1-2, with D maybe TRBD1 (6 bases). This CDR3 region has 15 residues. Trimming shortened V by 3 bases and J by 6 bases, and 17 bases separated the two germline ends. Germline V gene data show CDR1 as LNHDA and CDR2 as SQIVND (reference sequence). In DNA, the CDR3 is TGTGCCAGTAGTATCGGGGGACAAGCGGCTAATGGCTACACCTTC. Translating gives CASSIGGQAANGYTF.

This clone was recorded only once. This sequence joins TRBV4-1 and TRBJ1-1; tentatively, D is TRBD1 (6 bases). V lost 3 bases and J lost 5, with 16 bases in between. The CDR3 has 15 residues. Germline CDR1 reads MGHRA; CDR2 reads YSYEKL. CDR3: CASSHEDRIGTEAFF. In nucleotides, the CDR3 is TGCGCCAGCAGCCACGAAGACAGGATCGGAACTGAAGCTTTCTTT.

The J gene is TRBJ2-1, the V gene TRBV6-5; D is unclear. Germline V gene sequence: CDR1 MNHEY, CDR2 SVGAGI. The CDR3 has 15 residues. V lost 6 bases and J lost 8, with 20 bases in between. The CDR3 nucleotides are TGTGCCAGCAGCAGGACCTACACTCATGGGGATGAGCAGTTCTTC. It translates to CASSRTYTHGDEQFF.

The DNA for the CDR3 is TGTGCCTTGGAAAAAGAGGACAGGTCCGGACTGTTTTTT. Translating it yields CALEKEDRSGLFF. V is TRBV30 and J is TRBJ1-4; the match to TRBD1 covers 7 bases. The length of the CDR3 is 13 residues. Germline CDR1 is GTSNPN and CDR2 is SVGIG (reference sequence). Trimming took 7 bases from V and 13 from J; bases not matched to a gene: 15.

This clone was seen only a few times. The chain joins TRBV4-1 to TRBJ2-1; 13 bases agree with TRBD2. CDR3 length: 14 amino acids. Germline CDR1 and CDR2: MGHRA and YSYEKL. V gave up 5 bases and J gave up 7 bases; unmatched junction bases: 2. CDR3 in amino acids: CASSWTSGRNEQFF. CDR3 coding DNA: TGCGCCAGCAGCTGGACTAGCGGGAGAAATGAGCAGTTCTTC.

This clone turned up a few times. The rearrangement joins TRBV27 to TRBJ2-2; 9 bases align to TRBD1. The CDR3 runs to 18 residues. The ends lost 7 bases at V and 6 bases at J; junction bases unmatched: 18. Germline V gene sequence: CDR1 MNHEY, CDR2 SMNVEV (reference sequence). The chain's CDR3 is CASKPRGQGLEVAGELFF. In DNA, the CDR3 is TGTGCCAGCAAACCGAGAGGACAGGGGTTAGAGGTAGCCGGGGAGCTGTTTTTT.

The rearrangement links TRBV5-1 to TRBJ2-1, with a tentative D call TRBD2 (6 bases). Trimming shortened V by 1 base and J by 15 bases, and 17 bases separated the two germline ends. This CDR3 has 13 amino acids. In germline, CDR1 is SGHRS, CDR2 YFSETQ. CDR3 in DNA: TGCGCCAGCAGCTTGCACGGCGGACTGGGGGGGTTCTTC. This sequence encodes CASSLHGGLGGFF.

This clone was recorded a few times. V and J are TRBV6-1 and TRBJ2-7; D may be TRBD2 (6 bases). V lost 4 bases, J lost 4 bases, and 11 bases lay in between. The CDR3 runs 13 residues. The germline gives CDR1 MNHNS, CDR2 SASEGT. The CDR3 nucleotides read TGTGCCAGCAGTGTAGCGGATTATTACGAGCAGTACTTC. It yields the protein CASSVADYYEQYF.